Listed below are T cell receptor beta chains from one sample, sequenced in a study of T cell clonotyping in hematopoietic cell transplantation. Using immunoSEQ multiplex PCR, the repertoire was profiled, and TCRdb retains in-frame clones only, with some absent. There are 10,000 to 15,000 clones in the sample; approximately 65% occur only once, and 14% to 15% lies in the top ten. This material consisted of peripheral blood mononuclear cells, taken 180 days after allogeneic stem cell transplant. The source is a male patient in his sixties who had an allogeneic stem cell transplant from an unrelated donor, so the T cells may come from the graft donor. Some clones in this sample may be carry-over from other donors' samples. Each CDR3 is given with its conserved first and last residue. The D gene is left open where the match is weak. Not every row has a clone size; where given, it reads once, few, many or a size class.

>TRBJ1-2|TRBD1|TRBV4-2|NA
CASSSMDRPYGYTF
TGTGCCAGCAGCTCTATGGACAGGCCCTATGGCTACACCTTC
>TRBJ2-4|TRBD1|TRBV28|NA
CASSQTGTGGSRDIQYF
TGTGCCAGCAGTCAAACCGGGACAGGGGGCTCGAGGGACATTCAGTACTTC
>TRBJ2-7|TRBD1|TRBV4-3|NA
CASSRTGGTQYF
TGCGCCAGCAGCCGAACAGGGGGGACGCAGTACTTC
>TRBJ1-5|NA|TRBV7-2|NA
CASSLAWGADQPQHF
TGTGCCAGCAGCTTAGCGTGGGGGGCAGATCAGCCCCAGCATTTT
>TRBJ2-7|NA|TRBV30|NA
CAWSGTYEQYF
TGTGCCTGGAGTGGGACATACGAGCAGTACTTC
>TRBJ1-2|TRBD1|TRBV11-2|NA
CASSGGEGAVYGYTF
TGTGCCAGCAGCGGGGGTGAGGGGGCTGTCTATGGCTACACCTTC
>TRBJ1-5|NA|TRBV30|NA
CAWSAGVHQPQHF
TGTGCCTGGAGTGCAGGGGTCCATCAGCCCCAGCATTTT
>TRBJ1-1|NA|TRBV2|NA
CASKAGVSYTEAFF
TGTGCCAGCAAGGCAGGCGTGTCGTACACTGAAGCTTTCTTT
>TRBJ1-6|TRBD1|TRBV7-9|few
CASSSHTWTGVNSPLHF
TGTGCCAGCAGCTCCCATACTTGGACAGGGGTGAATTCACCCCTCCACTTT
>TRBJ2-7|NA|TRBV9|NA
CASNEAGDSYEQYF
TGTGCCAGCAACGAAGCGGGCGACTCCTACGAGCAGTACTTC
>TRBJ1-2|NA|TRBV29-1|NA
CSVEEGNYGYTF
TGCAGCGTTGAGGAAGGGAACTATGGCTACACCTTC
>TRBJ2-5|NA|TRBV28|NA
CASSSDYGGTQYF
TGTGCCAGCAGTTCCGACTACGGAGGGACCCAGTACTTC
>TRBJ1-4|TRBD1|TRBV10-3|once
CATGDRANEKLFF
TGTGCCACCGGGGACAGGGCTAATGAAAAACTGTTTTTT
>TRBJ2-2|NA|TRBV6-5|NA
CASSAGVHRELFF
TGTGCCAGCAGTGCAGGGGTCCACCGGGAGCTGTTTTTT
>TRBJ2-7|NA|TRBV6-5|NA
CASSSGTASYEQYF
TGTGCCAGCAGTTCCGGGACCGCCTCCTACGAGCAGTACTTC
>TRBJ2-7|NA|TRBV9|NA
CASSVGVGRSEYEQYF
TGTGCCAGCAGCGTAGGGGTGGGAAGGAGCGAATACGAGCAGTACTTC
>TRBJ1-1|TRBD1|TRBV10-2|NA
CASTHGGQGGFGTFF
TGCGCCAGCACTCATGGGGGACAGGGGGGGTTCGGGACTTTCTTT
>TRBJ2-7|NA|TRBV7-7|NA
CASSLDPGYEQYF
TGTGCTAGCAGCTTAGATCCAGGGTACGAGCAGTACTTC
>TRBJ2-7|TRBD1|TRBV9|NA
CASSVGQGAVEQYF
TGTGCCAGCAGCGTAGGGCAGGGGGCGGTCGAACAGTACTTC
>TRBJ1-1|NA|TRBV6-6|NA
CASRGGGVTEAFF
TGTGCCAGCAGGGGGGGAGGGGTAACTGAAGCTTTCTTT
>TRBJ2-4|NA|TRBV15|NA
CATSRLEAKNIQYF
TGTGCCACCAGCAGACTGGAGGCCAAAAACATTCAGTACTTC
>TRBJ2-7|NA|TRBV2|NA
CASSTDTEDEQYF
TGTGCCAGCAGCACAGATACCGAGGACGAGCAGTACTTC
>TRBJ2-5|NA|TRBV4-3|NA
CASSSEAGSIKTQYF
TGCGCCAGCAGTTCGGAGGCAGGGTCGATAAAGACCCAGTACTTC
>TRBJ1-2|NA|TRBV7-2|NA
CASSPGQRLNYGYTF
TGTGCCAGCAGCCCCGGCCAGCGTCTTAACTATGGCTACACCTTC
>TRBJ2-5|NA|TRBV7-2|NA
CASSSNEGAETQYF
TGTGCCAGCAGCTCCAACGAGGGAGCGGAGACCCAGTACTTC
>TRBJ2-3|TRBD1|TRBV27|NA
CASMPRDRGLTDTQYF
TGTGCCAGCATGCCCCGGGACAGGGGACTAACAGATACGCAGTATTTT
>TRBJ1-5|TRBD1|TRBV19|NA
CASSADRENDQPQHF
TGTGCCAGTAGTGCGGACAGGGAAAACGATCAGCCCCAGCATTTT
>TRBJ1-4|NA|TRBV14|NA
CASSPELWSVEKLFF
TGTGCCAGCAGCCCCGAACTCTGGTCCGTCGAAAAACTGTTTTTT
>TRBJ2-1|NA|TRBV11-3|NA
CASSSDGPYNEQFF
TGTGCCAGCAGTTCGGACGGGCCCTACAATGAGCAGTTCTTC
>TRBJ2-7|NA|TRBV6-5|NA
CASSFSGYEQYF
TGTGCCAGCAGTTTTTCAGGCTACGAGCAGTACTTC
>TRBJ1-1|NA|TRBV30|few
CAWSVGGTEAFF
TGTGCCTGGAGTGTGGGGGGCACTGAAGCTTTCTTT
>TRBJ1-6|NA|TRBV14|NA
CASSQGQQNSPLHF
TGTGCCAGCAGCCAAGGGCAGCAAAATTCACCCCTCCACTTT
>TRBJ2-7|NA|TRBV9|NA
CASSVAGRGGYEQYF
TGTGCCAGCAGCGTAGCCGGGAGAGGGGGGTACGAGCAGTACTTC
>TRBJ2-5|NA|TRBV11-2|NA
CASSLDPQVRKETQYF
TGTGCCAGCAGCTTAGATCCCCAAGTCCGGAAAGAGACCCAGTACTTC
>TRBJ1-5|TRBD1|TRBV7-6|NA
CASSLGQGANQPQHF
TGTGCCAGCAGCTTAGGACAGGGGGCAAATCAGCCCCAGCATTTT
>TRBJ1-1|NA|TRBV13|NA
CASSLGSLMNTEAFF
TGTGCCAGCAGCTTAGGGAGTCTTATGAACACTGAAGCTTTCTTT
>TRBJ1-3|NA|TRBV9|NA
CASSVDPTGNTIYF
TGTGCCAGCAGCGTAGACCCAACTGGAAACACCATATATTTT
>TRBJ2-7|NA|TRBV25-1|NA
CASSGVEGLQYF
TGTGCCAGCAGTGGGGTAGAGGGGTTGCAGTACTTC